This passage covers 10 T cell receptor beta chains from one sample sequenced in a study of T cell clones after liver transplantation. The protocol was immunoSEQ multiplex PCR, while the TCRdb copy is restricted to in-frame clones and leaves out a portion. The table records 55,000 to 75,000 clones, 90% to 95% of them present only once. Sequenced here: CD4+ T cells from blood, sampled roughly 25 months after liver transplant. Receptors were obtained from a human patient who received a liver transplant. Some T cells may possibly be graft donor cells.

The gene calls are TRBV29-1 and TRBJ2-7; 7 bases line up with TRBD2. Germline loops: CDR1 SQVTM, CDR2 ANQGSEA. Unmatched junction bases numbered 1, after V lost 6 bases and J lost 2 bases. CDR3 size: 11 residues. As DNA, the CDR3 is TGCAGCGTAGCGGGAACCTACGAGCAGTACTTC. Amino acid sequence: CSVAGTYEQYF.

This chain uses TRBV18 with TRBJ2-1; 8 bases map to TRBD1. Germline assignment: CDR1 KGHSH and CDR2 LQKENI. The CDR3 has 15 residues. The ends lost 3 bases at V and 8 bases at J; junction bases unmatched: 9. The CDR3: CASSPVQDRVHEQFF. The CDR3 DNA reads as TGTGCCAGCTCACCTGTACAGGACAGGGTCCATGAGCAGTTCTTC. Drawing the rest from reference TRBV18 and TRBJ2-1, the complete variable domain is NAGVMQNPRHLVRRRGQEARLRCSPMKGHSHVYWYRQLPEEGLKFMVYLQKENIIDESGMPKERFSAEFPKEGPSILRIQQVVRGDSAAYFCASSPVQDRVHEQFFGPGTRLTVL.

This clone was recorded only once. This chain uses TRBV5-1 with TRBJ1-1; 11 bases map to TRBD1. Trimming took 4 bases from V and 5 from J; bases not matched to a gene: 10. The length of the CDR3 is 16 residues. Per germline, CDR1 SGHRS and CDR2 YFSETQ. CDR3 in amino acids: CASSTGTGGGLTEAFF. CDR3 coding DNA: TGCGCCAGCAGCACAGGGACAGGGGGAGGACTAACTGAAGCTTTCTTT.

The chain is built from TRBV11-3 and TRBJ2-3, with TRBD2 matching 14 bases. This CDR3 contains 18 residues. The germline CDR1 and CDR2 sequences are SGHNT and YENEEA. With 7 bases clipped from V and 5 bases from J, the junction kept 14 bases outside the gene matches. CDR3 in DNA: TGTGCCAGCACCCCCGGGACTAGCGGGAGTTGGTCAGGAGATACGCAGTATTTT. It encodes CASTPGTSGSWSGDTQYF.

This clone was seen just once. V and J are TRBV28 and TRBJ2-1, with no clear D. The CDR3 is 17 amino acids. V shed 8 bases and J shed 5 bases, with 25 bases lying between them. Germline V gene lookup returns CDR1 MDHEN and CDR2 SYDVKM. In DNA, the CDR3 is TGTGCCAGCGCTTTAGCAGGACCCACGAGAGAGAACAATGAGCAGTTCTTC. This translates into CASALAGPTRENNEQFF.

This clone occurred once. Mismatch with germline at one junction end may stem from a read error. The chain joins TRBV15 to TRBJ1-4, with 7 bases that match TRBD1. Germline V lookup: CDR1 LNHNV, CDR2 YYDKDF (reference sequence). This CDR3 region has 13 residues. The CDR3 sequence is CATGRGFNEKLFF. CDR3 DNA: TGTGCCACCGGCAGGGGGTTTAATGAAAAACTGTTTTTT. Variable domain in full (rest from reference TRBV15 and TRBJ1-4): DAMVIQNPRYQVTQFGKPVTLSCSQTLNHNVMYWYQQKSSQAPKLLFHYYDKDFNNEADTPDNFQSRRPNTSFCFLDIRSPGLGDTAMYLCATGRGFNEKLFFGSGTQLSVL.

The table lists this clone with a few counts. The chain joins TRBV10-3 to TRBJ2-3; 7 bases align to TRBD2. The V gene end was trimmed by 5 bases and the J gene end by 2 bases; junction bases not matched to a gene: 7. Germline V gives CDR1 ENHRY, CDR2 SYGVKD. This CDR3 region has 15 residues. The CDR3 bases are TGTGCCATCAGTCGGGGGGACCGTTACACAGATACGCAGTATTTT. It encodes CAISRGDRYTDTQYF.

The chain employs TRBV11-3 and TRBJ2-7; D might be TRBD1 or TRBD2, each matching 6 bases. The CDR3 is 15 residues long. Germline V gene sequence: CDR1 SGHNT, CDR2 YENEEA. Deletions cut 1 base from V and 6 bases from J, with 16 bases between. The CDR3 DNA sequence: TGTGCCAGCAGCTTAGGGGGGGACAAACCTCTCGAGCAGTACTTC. Its translation: CASSLGGDKPLEQYF. The entire variable domain, with the rest obtained from reference TRBV11-3 and TRBJ2-7, is as follows: EAGVVQSPRYKIIEKKQPVAFWCNPISGHNTLYWYLQNLGQGPELLIRYENEEAVDDSQLPKDRFSAERLKGVDSTLKIQPAELGDSAVYLCASSLGGDKPLEQYFGPGTRLTVT.

V gene TRBV18 combines with J gene TRBJ1-2; a weak D match, TRBD1 (5 bases). V was trimmed by 1 base and J by 6 bases, leaving 15 bases between them. The CDR3 has 15 amino acids. The V gene's germline CDR1 is KGHSH and CDR2 LQKENI. CDR3 amino acids: CASSPLSSRGDGYTF. In nucleotides, the CDR3 is TGTGCCAGCTCACCACTAAGTTCTCGGGGGGATGGCTACACCTTC.

CDR3 in DNA: TGCGCCAGCAGCTTGGTTAAGCGGGACACCGGGGAGCTGTTTTTT. This codes for CASSLVKRDTGELFF. This chain links TRBV5-1 with TRBJ2-2, with a possible D match to TRBD2 (6 bases). Germline V lookup: CDR1 SGHRS, CDR2 YFSETQ. Trimming removed 0 bases at V and 3 bases at J, with 9 bases between. The CDR3 loop spans 15 amino acids.